The 27 T cell receptor beta chains given below trace back to one sample, sequenced in a study of blood T cell repertoires in COVID-19 (dated by TCRdb to 2020 to 2021). Library preparation used the immunoSEQ multiplex PCR assay. TCRdb re-hosts the immuneACCESS table, in-frame sequences only. Its copies lack some clones; in the studies checked, an unresolved V gene accounts for under half of them, and the cause for the rest is not known. Present in this sample are about 130,000 clones, around nine tenths of which were seen just once. The ten largest account for 0.95% to 1.5% of the sample. The sample comprised peripheral blood. These TCRs come from a woman older than 75 with acute or convalescent COVID-19.

The rearrangement uses TRBV5-1 and TRBJ2-2, with 11 bases lining up with TRBD2. CDR3 length: 16 residues. Per the germline V gene, CDR1 is SGHRS and CDR2 is YFSETQ. V dropped 2 bases and J dropped 5; count of bases not matched to a gene: 5. The CDR3, as DNA: TGCGCCAGCAGCTTCACTAGCGGGAGAGGAACCGGGGAGCTGTTTTTT. Encoded protein: CASSFTSGRGTGELFF. Complete variable domain (other parts from reference TRBV5-1 and TRBJ2-2): KAGVTQTPRYLIKTRGQQVTLSCSPISGHRSVSWYQQTPGQGLQFLFEYFSETQRNKGNFPGRFSGRQFSNSRSEMNVSTLELGDSALYLCASSFTSGRGTGELFFGEGSRLTVL.

This clone was recorded a few times. The chain employs TRBV18 and TRBJ1-3; 7 positions agree with TRBD1. CDR3 length: 16 amino acids. The germline V gene encodes CDR1 KGHSH and CDR2 LQKENI. Unmatched junction bases numbered 7, after V lost 2 bases and J lost 3 bases. The CDR3 region has the DNA TGTGCCAGCTCACCATCGACAGGGTTAGGTGGAAACACCATATATTTT. Amino acids: CASSPSTGLGGNTIYF.

The chain links TRBV7-9 to TRBJ2-1; a possible D gene is TRBD1 (5 bases). V gave up 0 bases and J gave up 9 bases, with 12 bases separating them. Germline CDR1 and CDR2: SEHNR and FQNEAQ (reference sequence). The CDR3 extends over 14 amino acids. The CDR3 here is CASSLAPRAGEQFF. The CDR3 DNA sequence: TGTGCCAGCAGCTTAGCCCCCAGGGCCGGTGAGCAGTTCTTC.

This sequence joins TRBV19 and TRBJ2-2; D may be TRBD2 (6 bases). The CDR3 contains 17 residues. V was clipped by 7 bases and J by 0 bases, with 18 bases between them. The V gene's germline CDR1 is LNHDA and CDR2 SQIVND (reference sequence). The CDR3 sequence is CASTEGLRGSNTGELFF. In DNA, the CDR3 is TGTGCCAGTACGGAGGGTCTGAGGGGCTCGAACACCGGGGAGCTGTTTTTT.

J is TRBJ2-7 and V is TRBV3-1 (or the pseudogene TRBV3-2); no definite D call. This CDR3 has 14 residues. The V gene's germline CDR1 is LGHDT and CDR2 YNNKEL (reference sequence). V dropped 1 base and J dropped 6 bases, with 13 bases sitting between them. CDR3 bases: TGTGCCAGCAGCCAAGCCCACAGTACACGCGAGCAGTACTTC. Amino acid sequence: CASSQAHSTREQYF.

CDR3: CASSYSPMAGAFF. Written as DNA, the CDR3 is TGTGCCAGCAGTTACTCGCCAATGGCGGGAGCTTTCTTT. The chain combines TRBV6-2 or TRBV6-3 with TRBJ1-1, with D unclear. V lost 0 bases and J 10 bases, leaving 12 bases between the germline ends. CDR1 and CDR2 from the germline V gene are MNHEY and SVGEGT. CDR3 length: 13 residues.

This rearrangement joins TRBV6-1 to TRBJ2-2, with 11 bases identical to TRBD2. The length of the CDR3 is 15 residues. V dropped 5 bases and J dropped 1; count of bases not matched to a gene: 0. Germline CDR1 MNHNS, CDR2 SASEGT. The DNA for the CDR3 is TGTGCCAGCAGTCTAGCGGGGGGGAACACCGGGGAGCTGTTTTTT. Amino acid sequence: CASSLAGGNTGELFF.

The CDR3 DNA reads as TGTGCCATACCGACACTCCAGGGTAAGGTCGGTGGCTACACCTTC. Translating it yields CAIPTLQGKVGGYTF. The chain couples TRBV28 to TRBJ1-2; tentative D call: TRBD1 (5 bases). Trimming removed 10 bases at V and 7 bases at J, with 25 bases between. CDR3 length: 15 residues. The germline V gene encodes CDR1 MDHEN and CDR2 SYDVKM.

V gene TRBV10-3 combines with J gene TRBJ1-2; D gene uncertain. V was cut by 0 bases and J by 8 bases, with 10 bases left in between. Germline values: CDR1 ENHRY, CDR2 SYGVKD. The CDR3 contains 13 residues. The DNA for the CDR3 is TGTGCCATCAGTGAGTCCGAGGGTATGGGCTACACCTTC. Translation gives CAISESEGMGYTF.

The chain joins TRBV9 to TRBJ2-1; 9 nucleotides match TRBD2. Looked up from germline, CDR1 is SGDLS and CDR2 is YYNGEE. J lost 6 bases, V lost 7 bases, and 8 bases had no gene match. The CDR3 spans 14 residues. CDR3 bases: TGTGCCAGCCGGGCGGGGACTAGCCCCAATGAGCAGTTCTTC. Amino acids: CASRAGTSPNEQFF.

The rearrangement joins TRBV5-1 to TRBJ1-3, with D hard to call. The CDR3 is 14 residues long. CDR1 SGHRS and CDR2 YFSETQ come from the germline V gene. V lost 0 bases and J lost 0, with 4 bases in between. The CDR3: CASSLVSSGNTIYF. DNA for the CDR3: TGCGCCAGCAGCTTGGTGAGCTCTGGAAACACCATATATTTT. Full variable domain (missing parts from reference TRBV5-1 and TRBJ1-3): KAGVTQTPRYLIKTRGQQVTLSCSPISGHRSVSWYQQTPGQGLQFLFEYFSETQRNKGNFPGRFSGRQFSNSRSEMNVSTLELGDSALYLCASSLVSSGNTIYFGEGSWLTVV.

In its sample, this clone was seen a few times. V is TRBV6-1 and J is TRBJ2-7, with a possible D match to TRBD1 (6 bases). Germline V lookup: CDR1 MNHNS, CDR2 SASEGT. Trimming stripped 4 bases from V and 3 bases from J, with 19 bases between. The CDR3 has 16 residues. In DNA form, the CDR3 reads TGTGCCAGCAGTGGGGAGACAGGAGGACCCTTCTACGAGCAGTACTTC. Its protein is CASSGETGGPFYEQYF.

This clone has a handful of counts. The chain couples TRBV6-1 to TRBJ1-5; no firm D call. Germline V gene lookup returns CDR1 MNHNS and CDR2 SASEGT. V was shortened by 3 bases and J by 4 bases, with 7 bases between the two germline ends. The CDR3 totals 13 residues. In DNA form, the CDR3 reads TGTGCCAGCAGTGACGGTTATAATCAGCCCCAGCATTTT. It codes for CASSDGYNQPQHF.

The chain has TRBV20-1 and TRBJ1-1; D may be TRBD1 (6 bases). CDR1 is DFQATT, CDR2 SNEGSKA, per germline (reference sequence). Between the trimmed V and J ends, which lost 3 bases and 7 bases, there was a span of 18 bases. This CDR3 is 14 amino acids long. CDR3 protein: CSASQGHRFSEAFF. CDR3 bases: TGCAGTGCTAGTCAGGGACATAGGTTTAGTGAAGCTTTCTTT.

In its sample, this clone was seen a few times. The chain joins TRBV28 to TRBJ1-5; TRBD1 might be the D (5 bases). Per germline, CDR1 MDHEN and CDR2 SYDVKM. This CDR3 comprises 13 residues. V was pared by 3 bases and J by 7 bases, with 10 bases between. Here the CDR3 reads CASSFPGGQPQHF. As DNA, the CDR3 is TGTGCCAGCAGTTTCCCGGGGGGGCAGCCCCAGCATTTT.

This rearrangement joins TRBV4-2 to TRBJ2-1; 14 nucleotides agree with TRBD2. The CDR3 spans 17 residues. After removal of 3 bases from V and 7 bases from J, the junction contained 8 bases not matched to a gene. Germline V gene sequence: CDR1 LGHNA, CDR2 YNFKEQ. CDR3 sequence: CASSHPGTSGRMNEQFF. The CDR3 DNA sequence: TGTGCCAGCAGCCACCCCGGGACTAGCGGGAGAATGAATGAGCAGTTCTTC.

This clone was picked up one time. The J gene is TRBJ2-5, the V gene TRBV29-1; maybe TRBD1 (6 bases). Germline V lookup: CDR1 SQVTM, CDR2 ANQGSEA. V was cut by 6 bases and J by 4 bases, with 15 bases left in between. This CDR3 contains 13 residues. The chain's CDR3 is CSVRDTRGETQYF. In DNA, the CDR3 is TGCAGCGTCCGGGACACTAGGGGAGAGACCCAGTACTTC.

The rearrangement uses TRBV19 and TRBJ2-7, with 8 nucleotides matching TRBD1. V lost 0 bases to trimming and J lost 1 base; unmatched junction nucleotides: 11. CDR1 and CDR2 (germline): LNHDA, SQIVND (reference sequence). The CDR3 is 18 amino acids. The CDR3 sequence: CASSIDPTADRASYEQYF. In nucleotides, the CDR3 is TGTGCCAGTAGTATAGATCCCACGGCGGACAGGGCTTCCTACGAGCAGTACTTC.

This clone was picked up one time. V and J are TRBV5-1 and TRBJ1-4; 7 bases are shared with TRBD1. The CDR3 is 14 amino acids. In germline, CDR1 is SGHRS, CDR2 YFSETQ. With V trimmed by 2 bases and J by 4 bases, 2 bases remained unmatched. The CDR3 sequence: CASSFRDSNEKLFF. The CDR3 DNA reads as TGCGCCAGCAGCTTCAGGGACAGTAATGAAAAACTGTTTTTT. The full variable domain, in which reference TRBV5-1 and TRBJ1-4 provide the parts outside the CDR3, is KAGVTQTPRYLIKTRGQQVTLSCSPISGHRSVSWYQQTPGQGLQFLFEYFSETQRNKGNFPGRFSGRQFSNSRSEMNVSTLELGDSALYLCASSFRDSNEKLFFGSGTQLSVL.

This sequence joins TRBV11-3 and TRBJ1-5; D may be TRBD1 (6 bases). CDR3 length: 18 amino acids. With 4 bases removed from V and 6 bases from J, the gap between germline ends came to 25 bases. Germline lookup yields CDR1 SGHNT and CDR2 YENEEA. CDR3: CASSSSSGGIPSGQPQHF. The CDR3, as DNA: TGTGCCAGCAGCTCCTCGTCGGGGGGCATTCCTAGCGGTCAGCCCCAGCATTTT.

V and J are TRBV5-1 and TRBJ2-1, with 10 bases lining up with TRBD2. CDR1 and CDR2 from the germline V gene are SGHRS and YFSETQ. This CDR3 is 15 amino acids long. The junction had 5 bases not matched to a gene; V was cut back by 4 bases and J by 4 bases. In DNA, the CDR3 is TGCGCCAGCAGCGGAGCGGGAGGGATTTACAATGAGCAGTTCTTC. It translates to CASSGAGGIYNEQFF.

This clone has more than one count but fewer than ten. The chain joins TRBV21-1 to TRBJ1-4; the tabulated D call, TRBD1, remains unverified against the DNA. TRBV21-1 corresponds to a pseudogene. This CDR3 spans 12 amino acids. The CDR3 DNA reads TGTGCCAGCAGCAGAGCTCAGGGAAAACTGTTTTTT. It specifies CASSRAQGKLFF.

The chain has TRBV19 and TRBJ1-5; tentative D call: TRBD1 (6 bases). Deletions cut 9 bases from V and 2 bases from J, with 14 bases between. In germline, CDR1 is LNHDA, CDR2 SQIVND (reference sequence). The CDR3 length is 14 residues. CDR3 bases: TGTGCCAGCGCCGACAGGATTGGCAATCAGCCCCAGCATTTT. It codes for CASADRIGNQPQHF. Full variable domain (missing parts from reference TRBV19 and TRBJ1-5): DGGITQSPKYLFRKEGQNVTLSCEQNLNHDAMYWYRQDPGQGLRLIYYSQIVNDFQKGDIAEGYSVSREKKESFPLTVTSAQKNPTAFYLCASADRIGNQPQHFGDGTRLSIL.

The rearrangement uses TRBV7-9 and TRBJ2-1, with 12 bases fitting TRBD2. CDR1 and CDR2 from the germline V gene are SEHNR and FQNEAQ (reference sequence). The CDR3 loop spans 15 amino acids. V dropped 5 bases and J dropped 8; count of bases not matched to a gene: 7. This CDR3 reads CASSSLAGGVDEQFF. Written as DNA, the CDR3 is TGTGCCAGCAGCAGTCTAGCGGGAGGGGTGGATGAGCAGTTCTTC.

The chain is built from TRBV18 and TRBJ2-2, with a possible D match to TRBD1 (5 bases). The CDR3 contains 13 residues. Trimming removed 4 bases at V and 3 bases at J, with 6 bases between. Germline V CDR1 and CDR2: KGHSH, LQKENI. CDR3 residues: CASSRQYTGELFF. In DNA form, the CDR3 reads TGTGCCAGCTCACGACAGTACACCGGGGAGCTGTTTTTT.

The V and J genes are TRBV9 and TRBJ2-5; TRBD2 matches at 9 bases. The germline V gene encodes CDR1 SGDLS and CDR2 YYNGEE. The CDR3 length is 16 residues. The V segment lost 0 bases and the J segment 5 bases; nucleotides outside the gene matches: 8. The chain's CDR3 is CASSVASGNVGETQYF. The CDR3 DNA reads as TGTGCCAGCAGCGTAGCTAGCGGGAATGTAGGGGAGACCCAGTACTTC.

The chain is built from TRBV6-1 and TRBJ1-3; D is uncertain. The CDR3 runs 17 residues. Germline V gene data show CDR1 as MNHNS and CDR2 as SASEGT. V gave up 2 bases and J gave up 1 base, with 15 bases separating them. As DNA, the CDR3 is TGTGCCAGCAGTGAAAATAGCGGCTGGGGTTCTGGAAACACCATATATTTT. Encoded protein: CASSENSGWGSGNTIYF.